This T cell receptor beta chain was found in a study of regulatory T cells in long-lasting Graves disease. This sample's time point: newly diagnosed GD, antithyroid drugs for less than 3 months. Following extraction of RNA from PBMCs, that RNA was used to make the TCR library. This clonotype was counted ten times or more. Relying on iRepertoire HTBI primers and Arm-PCR of CDR3 regions, the team built TCR beta libraries. TCRdb reprocessed the multiplex PCR reads with MiXCR, giving one entry per CDR3 protein. Of roughly 610,000 distinct CDR3 sequences detected, approximately 16% appear once; the ten largest clones hold around 13%. The CDR3 consists of 12 residues. The V end lost 5 bases, the J end lost 8 bases, and 15 bases lay between the germline ends. Per the germline V gene, CDR1 is GTSNPN and CDR2 is SVGIG (reference sequence). The same specimen was also included in a second study, on T cells in Graves' hyperthyroidism and ophthalmopathy. That source notes: The study based diagnoses on clinical symptoms, serum thyroxine and TRAb, thyroid ultrasound and orbital computed tomography. A first-round RT-PCR of the TCR CDR3 used the HTBI primer set.

This sequence originates from a man aged 18 to 35 with Graves disease. The sample in question was peripheral blood mononuclear cells (PBMCs), obtained at new diagnosis, from a patient treated with antithyroid drugs. This rearrangement joins TRBV30 to TRBJ1-1; D is possibly TRBD1 (6 bases). CDR3 sequence: CAWGRTGREAFF. In DNA form, the CDR3 reads TGTGCCTGGGGAAGAACAGGGAGAGAAGCTTTCTTT.